The next 9 T cell receptor beta chains were all read from a single sample in a study of shared clonotypes between healthy human individuals. Repertoires were generated with immunoSEQ multiplex PCR, while TCRdb's copy carries only in-frame clones and drops some. The table has under 600,000 clones, 98% seen once. Positively selected for CCR7, the CD45RO-negative cells used as naive CD8 cells excluded terminally differentiated effector memory CD45RA+ cells. The sequencing sample was made of naive CD8+ T cells sorted from blood. The receptor set was obtained from a man in his thirties or forties in good health.

CDR3 nucleotide sequence: TGTGCCAGCTCACCCCGCGACAATCAAGAGACCCAGTACTTC. Protein: CASSPRDNQETQYF. This chain connects TRBV18 to TRBJ2-5; D unresolved. CDR1 KGHSH and CDR2 LQKENI come from the germline V gene. V was cut by 3 bases and J by 2 bases, with 10 bases left in between. This CDR3 has 14 amino acids.

The V and J genes are TRBV5-4 and TRBJ2-7; tentatively, D is TRBD2 (5 bases). The CDR3 covers 13 residues. CDR1 SGHNT and CDR2 YYREEE come from the germline V gene (reference sequence). Trimming pared 9 bases from V and 5 bases from J, leaving 18 bases between. DNA for the CDR3: TGTGCCATCCGGGGTCGGAGACTGGACGAGCAGTACTTC. The encoded protein is CAIRGRRLDEQYF.

The chain carries TRBV29-1 and TRBJ2-7, with D possibly TRBD1 on 6 matching bases. Per the germline V gene, CDR1 is SQVTM and CDR2 is ANQGSEA. V lost 3 bases and J lost 1, with 16 bases in between. The CDR3 loop spans 15 amino acids. The CDR3 nucleotides are TGCAGCGTTGAGAACCGGGACAACCCTTCCTACGAGCAGTACTTC. Translation gives CSVENRDNPSYEQYF.

The V call is TRBV29-1, the J call TRBJ2-1; D unclear. The V gene's germline CDR1 is SQVTM and CDR2 ANQGSEA. The CDR3 runs 16 residues. The V end was cut by 1 base, the J end by 9 bases, with 22 bases between. CDR3 protein: CSVEVNWKQTLGEQFF. CDR3 bases: TGCAGCGTTGAAGTAAACTGGAAGCAGACCTTGGGTGAGCAGTTCTTC.

The chain is built from TRBV27 and TRBJ2-3; TRBD2 matches at 8 bases. There are 19 residues in the CDR3. Germline V lookup: CDR1 MNHEY, CDR2 SMNVEV (reference sequence). V was pared by 4 bases and J by 4 bases, with 19 bases of the junction left unmatched. The CDR3 nucleotides are TGTGCCAGCAGTTCTGGGGACGGGTTAGAGCGGGAGATAGCAGATACGCAGTATTTT. Translation gives CASSSGDGLEREIADTQYF.

The DNA of the CDR3 is TGTGCCAGCAGTGAAGCATTCCGGGACAGGGGTTATAATCAGCCCCAGCATTTT. Protein: CASSEAFRDRGYNQPQHF. The genes are TRBV6-1 and TRBJ1-5; 10 nucleotides line up with TRBD1. The CDR3 totals 18 residues. Germline-derived CDR1 and CDR2 are MNHNS and SASEGT. The V and J ends lost 0 bases and 4 bases, in that order; junction bases with no gene match: 9.

The chain recombines TRBV11-1 with TRBJ2-7, with TRBD2 matching over 12 bases. V was pared by 5 bases and J by 4 bases, with 3 bases of the junction left unmatched. Germline V gene lookup returns CDR1 SGHAT and CDR2 FQDESV (reference sequence). The CDR3 is made up of 14 amino acids. CDR3 protein: CASSLGTSGYEQYF. CDR3 bases: TGTGCCAGCAGCCTCGGGACTAGCGGGTACGAGCAGTACTTC.

The gene calls are TRBV19 and TRBJ2-1; 7 bases fit TRBD2. CDR1 LNHDA and CDR2 SQIVND come from the germline V gene (reference sequence). The V segment lost 3 bases and the J segment 0 bases; nucleotides outside the gene matches: 5. This CDR3 is built from 16 residues. The DNA of the CDR3 is TGTGCCAGTAGTATCGTAGCGGGCCTCTCCTACAATGAGCAGTTCTTC. Its protein is CASSIVAGLSYNEQFF.

The rearrangement uses TRBV28 and TRBJ2-1, with a weak D call TRBD2 (5 bases). The V end lost 3 bases, the J end lost 0 bases, and 12 bases lay between the germline ends. This CDR3 has 16 residues. Germline loops: CDR1 MDHEN, CDR2 SYDVKM. The CDR3 DNA is TGTGCCAGCAGTTTGGGCGGGCACAGCTCCTACAATGAGCAGTTCTTC. It codes for CASSLGGHSSYNEQFF.